The sequence of this TCR beta chain was determined in a study of T-cell reconstitution after alpha-beta-depleted transplantation in children. Ten or more counts support this clonotype. The TCRbeta library incorporated unique molecular identifiers. Using its own MiXCR run on the PCR reads, TCRdb lists one record per CDR3 protein. The sample lists a few hundred thousand distinct CDR3 sequences, 10% seen once, with 2% to 2.5% in the top ten. This TCR came from a human donor who donated a stem cell graft to a child with acute lymphoblastic leukemia. The specimen was PBMCs from the stem cell graft donor, collected from the stem cell graft.

The CDR3 protein is CASSLAPVAGTETQYF. CDR3 sequence (DNA): TGCGCCAGCAGCTTGGCCCCGGTGGCAGGGACCGAGACCCAGTACTTC. The J gene is TRBJ2-5, the V gene TRBV5-1; D is tentatively TRBD1 or TRBD2 (5 bases each). Trimming pared 0 bases from V and 5 bases from J, leaving 17 bases between. Germline lookup yields CDR1 SGHRS and CDR2 YFSETQ. This CDR3 has 16 amino acids.